This TCR beta chain was recovered during a study of control samples from healthy donors and cancer patients. The junction had 8 bases not matched to a gene; V was cut back by 5 bases and J by 10 bases. The CDR3 runs 14 residues. Per germline, CDR1 MDHEN and CDR2 SYDVKM. Method: immunoSEQ multiplex PCR; TCRdb's copy keeps in-frame clones and lacks some. The sample contains 55,000 to 65,000 clones, around 87% of which appear only once. The receptor's source is a woman between 55 and 75 years old with lung cancer. The gene calls are TRBV28 and TRBJ1-6; TRBD1 agrees at 7 bases. The sample consisted of PBMCs. The CDR3 bases are TGTGCCAGCAGTCTGACAGGGTCTTCGTCACCCCTCCACTTT. Translated, it gives CASSLTGSSSPLHF.